This T cell receptor beta chain was recovered during a study of shared T cell receptors in the human thymus. Profiled with immunoSEQ multiplex PCR; TCRdb holds only in-frame clones, not every one. The sample shows hundreds of thousands of clones, approximately 87% of them seen only once. CDR1 SGHVS and CDR2 FNYEAQ come from the germline V gene. V was shortened by 3 bases and J by 3 bases, with 20 bases between the two germline ends. The CDR3 runs to 17 residues. These data were likewise used in another study, on human thymus T cells.

The specimen was thymocytes. This receptor was obtained from a boy younger than two with a congenital heart defect. The V call is TRBV7-6, the J call TRBJ1-1; D is possibly TRBD1 (5 bases). The DNA for the CDR3 is TGTGCCAGCAGCTTCCCCAACCGTACCACAGGTTACACTGAAGCTTTCTTT. As protein: CASSFPNRTTGYTEAFF. The full variable domain, rest sourced from reference TRBV7-6 and TRBJ1-1, is GAGVSQSPRYKVTKRGQDVALRCDPISGHVSLYWYRQALGQGPEFLTYFNYEAQQDKSGLPNDRFSAERPEGSISTLTIQRTEQRDSAMYRCASSFPNRTTGYTEAFFGQGTRLTVV.